A single sample gave rise to the 9 T cell receptor beta chains below, sequenced in a study of response to subunit inactivated influenza vaccine. TCRdb passed the RT-PCR reads through MiXCR, listing each CDR3 protein once. The sample has roughly 790,000 distinct CDR3 sequences; roughly 20% are singletons. The material was PBMCs from blood, obtained more than 4 days after vaccination. These receptors all come from a man aged 45 to 65 who received an inactivated influenza vaccine.

This clonotype was counted between two and nine times. The chain links TRBV20-1 to TRBJ2-7, with D perhaps assigned TRBD1 or TRBD2 (5 bases each). Per germline, CDR1 DFQATT and CDR2 SNEGSKA (reference sequence). CDR3 length: 13 residues. V was cut by 6 bases and J by 2 bases, with 14 bases left in between. DNA for the CDR3: TGCAGTGCGGGCGTCGGGGCGGCCTACGAGCAGTACTTC. Translating it yields CSAGVGAAYEQYF.

This clonotype was seen a few times. This sequence joins TRBV30 and TRBJ2-2; tentative D call: TRBD2 (5 bases). The CDR3 spans 12 residues. Germline V CDR1 and CDR2: GTSNPN, SVGIG (reference sequence). Trimming cost V 4 bases and J 5 bases, with 8 bases left between them. The CDR3 DNA is TGTGCCTGGATACGGGGTACCGGGGAGCTGTTTTTT. This encodes CAWIRGTGELFF.

This chain uses TRBV7-2 with TRBJ2-7; D is undetermined. The germline gives CDR1 SGHTA, CDR2 FQGNSA. CDR3 length: 14 amino acids. V dropped 1 base and J dropped 1 base, with 8 bases sitting between them. The CDR3 here is CASSLERMSYEQYF. The DNA for the CDR3 is TGTGCCAGCAGCTTAGAACGGATGTCCTACGAGCAGTACTTC.

V and J are TRBV5-4 and TRBJ1-4; unclear D gene. The CDR3 consists of 15 residues. V was pared by 4 bases and J by 0 bases, with 10 bases between. Germline-derived CDR1 and CDR2 are SGHNT and YYREEE (reference sequence). The DNA of the CDR3 is TGTGCCAGCAGCCCCACGGGTGCAACTAATGAAAAACTGTTTTTT. Encoded protein: CASSPTGATNEKLFF.

V is TRBV5-1 and J is TRBJ2-1; D possibly corresponds to TRBD1 (6 bases). Germline CDR1 is SGHRS and CDR2 is YFSETQ. The V end was cut by 1 base, the J end by 4 bases, with 18 bases between. CDR3 length: 17 residues. The CDR3 DNA sequence: TGCGCCAGCAGCTTGAACTCGCTGGGGGCAGGATACAATGAGCAGTTCTTC. Encoded protein: CASSLNSLGAGYNEQFF.

The chain carries TRBV12-3 or TRBV12-4 and TRBJ1-1, with TRBD1 as a possible D gene (5 bases). Trimming took off 6 bases at V and 1 base at J, with 12 bases between the two ends. This CDR3 contains 14 residues. CDR3 region: CASRWSGQNTEAFF. The CDR3 DNA sequence: TGTGCCAGCAGGTGGTCAGGACAGAACACTGAAGCTTTCTTT.

This clonotype was seen more than once but under ten times. The rearrangement joins TRBV20-1 to TRBJ2-7; TRBD1 agrees at 9 bases. CDR1 and CDR2 from the germline V gene are DFQATT and SNEGSKA (reference sequence). The CDR3 has 13 residues. V lost 7 bases, J lost 2 bases, and 6 bases stayed unmatched. The CDR3 bases are TGCAGTGTTGCACAGGGGGCCCCCTACGAGCAGTACTTC. Amino acids: CSVAQGAPYEQYF.

This chain uses TRBV28 with TRBJ1-2; D is perhaps TRBD1 (5 bases). Germline CDR1 MDHEN, CDR2 SYDVKM. The CDR3 has 13 residues. Trimming took 6 bases from V and 6 from J, leaving 14 bases between them. CDR3 loop: CASSPPDSNGYTF. DNA of the CDR3: TGTGCCAGCAGCCCACCAGACAGTAATGGCTACACCTTC.

The chain carries TRBV4-3 and TRBJ1-2, with unresolved D. The CDR3 totals 18 residues. Germline CDR1 and CDR2: LGHNA and YSLEER. Trimming pared 0 bases from V and 6 bases from J, leaving 23 bases between. This CDR3 reads CASSQDLLGIGIHDGYTF. The CDR3 DNA is TGCGCCAGCAGCCAAGATTTATTGGGTATTGGCATTCACGATGGCTACACCTTC.